The rows below give T cell receptor beta chains drawn from one sample of a study of shared clonotypes between healthy human individuals. Clones were read by immunoSEQ multiplex PCR, and TCRdb kept only the in-frame ones, dropping some. The sample yields around 2.3 million clones, approximately 96% seen once. The sequencing input was naive CD4+ T cells sorted from blood. The origin of the receptors is a man younger than 30 in good health. The CDR3 runs from the conserved cysteine through the conserved F or W. A D gene is named only where the DNA matches it firmly.

V	J	D	CDR3
TRBV27	TRBJ2-5	-	CASSRAELQETQYF
TRBV11-2	TRBJ2-1	-	CASSSWGLRYNEQFF
TRBV5-1	TRBJ2-3	TRBD1	CSTGTGDTDTQYF
TRBV7-2	TRBJ2-1	TRBD2	CASSIKRGGWYNEQFF
TRBV6-1	TRBJ2-1	TRBD1	CASSEIDRARSYNEQFF
TRBV7-2	TRBJ2-7	-	CASSSRQPYEQYF
TRBV28	TRBJ2-1	TRBD1	CASTSPGTAYNEQFF
TRBV9	TRBJ2-7	TRBD2	CASSVAALAGAQYF
TRBV27	TRBJ2-3	-	CASSPYPIDTQYF
TRBV6-5	TRBJ1-1	-	CASSRSGTAYTEAFF
TRBV7-9	TRBJ2-7	-	CASSRAYEQYF
TRBV12-5	TRBJ2-7	TRBD1	CASGLVLGTGGNEQYF
TRBV6-1	TRBJ1-4	-	CASRAPSATNEKLFF
TRBV28	TRBJ1-2	TRBD1	CASSFEGARGYTF
TRBV7-3	TRBJ2-5	-	CASSLRGPQETQYF
TRBV27	TRBJ1-6	TRBD1	CASSLSDRAGPSPLHF
TRBV11-2	TRBJ2-7	-	CASSMDTLSYEQYF
TRBV5-8	TRBJ2-3	TRBD2	CASSIGLAGARLTTDTQYF
TRBV6-4	TRBJ2-1	-	CASSLETSSYNEQFF
TRBV19	TRBJ1-6	-	CASSIRQGLDSPLHF
TRBV10-2	TRBJ2-1	TRBD2	CASASGRAYNEQFF
TRBV6-1	TRBJ2-5	-	CASSGGAVRQETQYF
TRBV2	TRBJ1-6	-	CASTTAGDHNSPLHF
TRBV2	TRBJ2-1	TRBD2	CASSSSGSLYNEQFF
TRBV2	TRBJ2-7	-	CASSEKPISSYEQYF
TRBV5-1	TRBJ2-7	TRBD2	CASSPWGGSSYEQYF
TRBV30	TRBJ1-1	-	CAWSPGRKAFF
TRBV18	TRBJ1-6	TRBD1	CASSQLRSDRSSPLHF
TRBV7-6	TRBJ2-2	TRBD2	CASSRGLAGVNTGELFF
TRBV7-2	TRBJ2-7	TRBD1	CASSRAGTGKYEQYF
TRBV18	TRBJ2-7	-	CASSKTVPTAYEQYF
TRBV7-6	TRBJ2-2	TRBD2	CASSLAASGVAGELFF
TRBV7-2	TRBJ2-3	TRBD2	CASSLDAGGLQYF
TRBV29-1	TRBJ1-2	-	CSVVSGYGYTF
TRBV5-1	TRBJ2-5	-	CASSSQGRETQYF
TRBV7-9	TRBJ2-2	TRBD1	CASSYRGDGELFF
TRBV12-5	TRBJ2-7	-	CASGLHQHEQYF
TRBV19	TRBJ2-1	-	CASSIGHYNEQFF
TRBV18	TRBJ2-2	-	CASSPPQAGELFF
TRBV19	TRBJ2-7	-	CASSIALGEPYEQYF
TRBV9	TRBJ2-3	-	CASSVGDRVSGRLADTQYF
TRBV6-6	TRBJ1-1	-	CASSPSMNTEAFF